The sequence of this T cell receptor beta chain was determined in a study of blood T cell repertoires in COVID-19. About the study: Sites in the United States, Italy and Spain provided acute and convalescent COVID-19 samples.

Sequenced by immunoSEQ multiplex PCR; TCRdb stores in-frame clones only, minus some. The table shows about 170,000 clones, with approximately 90% occurring only once. This CDR3 is 13 amino acids long. Germline assignment: CDR1 ENHRY and CDR2 SYGVKD. V lost 2 bases and J 13 bases, leaving 18 bases between the germline ends. V usage is TRBV10-3 and J usage is TRBJ2-7; D gene uncertain. Sequencing used peripheral blood. The receptor's source is a man aged 55 to 69 with acute or convalescent COVID-19. CDR3 nucleotides: TGTGCCATCAGTGAGGGGCCAGACCTACGAAGCTACTTC. Translated, it gives CAISEGPDLRSYF.